This is a list of T cell receptor beta chains from one sample in a study of human T cells and chemical hapten exposure. Using its own MiXCR run on the RACE reads, TCRdb lists one record per CDR3 protein. The sample holds 70,000 to 100,000 distinct CDR3 sequences, around 7.8% seen once. The input for sequencing was whole blood, taken in connection with sensitization to the hapten diphenylcyclopropenone (DPC). These receptors were taken from a woman aged 25-40 years with alopecia areata. Some clones in this sample may be carry-over from other donors' samples. Both conserved end residues are part of each CDR3. The D gene is left open where the match is weak. Size values are once, few and many counts, or a class for expanded clones, and some rows have none.

CDR3nt	CDR3aa	d_gene	v_gene	j_gene	abundance
TGTGCCAGTAGTTGGGCCAGGAACACTGAAGCTTTCTTT	CASSWARNTEAFF	NA	TRBV19	TRBJ1-1	NA
TGTGCCAGCAGCCCGACAGGGGTGAGCAATCAGCCCCAGCATTTT	CASSPTGVSNQPQHF	TRBD1	TRBV6-2/TRBV6-3	TRBJ1-5	many
TGTGCTAGTGGTTTGACGGAGAACACTGAAGCTTTCTTT	CASGLTENTEAFF	NA	TRBV12-5	TRBJ1-1	NA
TGTGCCAGCAGTCGACGGACCTCACGAACAGATACGCAGTATTTT	CASSRRTSRTDTQYF	NA	TRBV27	TRBJ2-3	many
TGCAGCGTTGCTGACACTGAAGCTTTCTTT	CSVADTEAFF	NA	TRBV29-1	TRBJ1-1	NA
TGTGCCAGCACCCCGGACAGGAGTGAGTACGAGCAGTACTTC	CASTPDRSEYEQYF	TRBD1	TRBV12-3/TRBV12-4	TRBJ2-7	few
TGTGCTAGTGGTTTGTACTCTGACTACGAGCAGTACTTC	CASGLYSDYEQYF	NA	TRBV12-5	TRBJ2-7	few
TGTGCCAGCAGCGCGGGCCCTGGCAACACTGAAGCTTTCTTT	CASSAGPGNTEAFF	NA	TRBV7-3	TRBJ1-1	few
TGCAGCGTTGGACTACAGGGAGGAGCTTTCTTT	CSVGLQGGAFF	NA	TRBV29-1	TRBJ1-1	NA
TGTGCCAGCAGCTTAGCGAAGATTCCTGAAGCTTTCTTT	CASSLAKIPEAFF	NA	TRBV7-9	TRBJ1-1	NA
TGCAGTGCTAGGACCCAGGGGGCCTACAATGAGCAGTTCTTC	CSARTQGAYNEQFF	TRBD1	TRBV20-1	TRBJ2-1	many
TGTGCCAGCAGCCCCCAGACTCAACTAGCCAAAAACATTCAGTACTTC	CASSPQTQLAKNIQYF	NA	TRBV3-1	TRBJ2-4	NA
TGTGCCAGCAGCAAAGTCCGAAGGGAGGGGTTAGATTCTGGCTACACCTTC	CASSKVRREGLDSGYTF	NA	TRBV21-1	TRBJ1-2	few
TGTGCCATCATGTGGAAGGTCGGAGCTGAAGCTTTCTTT	CAIMWKVGAEAFF	NA	TRBV10-3	TRBJ1-1	many
TGTGCCAGCAGTTTGGGCGTAGGGACAGATACGCAGTATTTT	CASSLGVGTDTQYF	NA	TRBV27	TRBJ2-3	NA
TGTGCCAGCAGTTTTCAGGGTGGGAGATCACCCCTCCACTTT	CASSFQGGRSPLHF	NA	TRBV12-3/TRBV12-4	TRBJ1-6	many
TGTGCCAGCAGCCCCGGGTGGGGGGTGACTAATGAAAAACTGTTTTTT	CASSPGWGVTNEKLFF	NA	TRBV7-3	TRBJ1-4	few
TGCAGCGTTCAGGGAGGGACAGGGATCACCGGGGAGCTGTTTTTT	CSVQGGTGITGELFF	TRBD1	TRBV29-1	TRBJ2-2	many
TGTGCCGAGGCCGAGACAGGGAATGATAGCAATCAGCCCCAGCATTTT	CAEAETGNDSNQPQHF	TRBD1	TRBV6-6	TRBJ1-5	many
TGTGCCAGCAGACAGACAGGCACAGATACGCAGTATTTT	CASRQTGTDTQYF	NA	TRBV6-4	TRBJ2-3	many
TGTGCGGCTCAGGGAGGCAATCAGCCCCAGAATTTT	CAAQGGNQPQNF	NA	TRBV6-1	TRBJ1-5	NA
TGTGCCAGCAAGACCTTTGGCAGGGTGAATTCACCCCTCCACTTT	CASKTFGRVNSPLHF	NA	TRBV6-5	TRBJ1-6	many
TGTGCCAGCAGCCTTGAGATAGCCAAAAACATTCAGTACTTC	CASSLEIAKNIQYF	NA	TRBV5-4	TRBJ2-4	few
TGCGCCAGCAGCTCCGCAGGGGGCACTGGGACTGAAGCTTTCTTT	CASSSAGGTGTEAFF	TRBD1	TRBV5-1	TRBJ1-1	many
TGTGCCAGCAGCCCAACGAGACAGTTTAGCAATCAGCCCCAGCATTTT	CASSPTRQFSNQPQHF	NA	TRBV12-3/TRBV12-4	TRBJ1-5	few
TGTGCCAGCAGACCTAGGACAGGGACATACGAGCAGTACTTC	CASRPRTGTYEQYF	TRBD1	TRBV12-3/TRBV12-4	TRBJ2-7	many
TGTGCCTGGAGTGTGGGGGGAGGCACTGAAGCTTTCTTT	CAWSVGGGTEAFF	NA	TRBV30	TRBJ1-1	NA
TGTGCCAGCTCACCACCCAGCGTGCTATTAGGAAACACCATATATTTT	CASSPPSVLLGNTIYF	NA	TRBV18	TRBJ1-3	NA
TGTGCCAGCAGCTCGCAGAAGGACGGGGAGCTGTTTTTT	CASSSQKDGELFF	NA	TRBV7-2	TRBJ2-2	few
TGTGCCAGCACCAAGTACAGGGGGAACACTGAAGCTTTCTTT	CASTKYRGNTEAFF	TRBD1	TRBV13	TRBJ1-1	few
TGTGCCAGCAGCTCTCCGGGACTAGCTTGGGCAGATACGCAGTATTTT	CASSSPGLAWADTQYF	TRBD2	TRBV11-2	TRBJ2-3	NA
TGCGCCAGCAGCCAATTGACAGGGGCGCGCAGGAACACCGGGGAGCTGTTTTTT	CASSQLTGARRNTGELFF	TRBD1	TRBV5-1	TRBJ2-2	once
TGCAGCGTTGAAGAGAACAGAAATCAGCCCCAGCATTTT	CSVEENRNQPQHF	NA	TRBV29-1	TRBJ1-5	few
TGTGCCAGCAGCTCCGCGGGGACAGCCTTACAAGAGACCCAGTACTTC	CASSSAGTALQETQYF	NA	TRBV11-1	TRBJ2-5	NA
TGTGCCAGCAGTATTACGACAGGGGCGGTATACACCTTC	CASSITTGAVYTF	TRBD1	TRBV2	TRBJ1-2	once
TGTGCCAGCAGGGGGACACTGGTAAGCAATCAGCCCCAGCATTTT	CASRGTLVSNQPQHF	NA	TRBV6-1	TRBJ1-5	NA
TGCAGTGCTAGAGTTCCCCGGGGGGTCCGAGGCTCCTATGGCTACACCTTC	CSARVPRGVRGSYGYTF	NA	TRBV20-1	TRBJ1-2	many
TGCGCCAGCAGCTTCGGAGGGACAGCTAACAATGAGCAGTTCTTC	CASSFGGTANNEQFF	NA	TRBV5-1	TRBJ2-1	few
TGTGCCAGCAGCAGCCACAGGGGGGCTAACTATGGCTACACCTTC	CASSSHRGANYGYTF	TRBD1	TRBV7-8	TRBJ1-2	few
TGTGCCAGCAGCTTAGCGGCCCCCGGGCAGGGGAACAAGTTCTTC	CASSLAAPGQGNKFF	NA	TRBV7-6	TRBJ2-1	many
TGTGCCACCAGCGGATCGACGGCGAACACTGAAGCTTTCTTT	CATSGSTANTEAFF	NA	TRBV15	TRBJ1-1	many
TGTGCCAGCAGCGAGGACAGGCAACCTGACTATGGCTACACCTTC	CASSEDRQPDYGYTF	TRBD1	TRBV9	TRBJ1-2	many
TGCAGCGTTGTGATCCCTCACAAAAACTATGGCTACACCTTC	CSVVIPHKNYGYTF	NA	TRBV29-1	TRBJ1-2	many
TGTGCCAGCAGTTTCGACGGGGGCACAGATACGCAGTATTTT	CASSFDGGTDTQYF	NA	TRBV28	TRBJ2-3	many
TGTGCCAGCAGTTACTACGACAGTCGGGGTAACACAGATACGCAGTATTTT	CASSYYDSRGNTDTQYF	NA	TRBV6-5	TRBJ2-3	NA
TGTGCCAGCAGCCCCATAATACAGACGGGGATGGGATATCGGGAGCAGTACTTC	CASSPIIQTGMGYREQYF	NA	TRBV7-8	TRBJ2-7	many